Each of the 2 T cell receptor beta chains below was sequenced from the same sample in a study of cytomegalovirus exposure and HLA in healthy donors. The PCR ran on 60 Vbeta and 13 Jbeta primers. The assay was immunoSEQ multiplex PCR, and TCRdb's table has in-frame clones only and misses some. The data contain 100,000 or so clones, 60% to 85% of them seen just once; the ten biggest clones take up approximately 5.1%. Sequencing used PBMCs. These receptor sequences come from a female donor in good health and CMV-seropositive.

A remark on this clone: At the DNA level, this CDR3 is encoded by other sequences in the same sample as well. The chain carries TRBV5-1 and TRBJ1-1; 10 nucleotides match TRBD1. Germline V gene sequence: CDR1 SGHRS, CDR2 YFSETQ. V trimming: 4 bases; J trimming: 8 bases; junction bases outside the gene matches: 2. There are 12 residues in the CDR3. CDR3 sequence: CASSLGQGEAFF. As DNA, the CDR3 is TGCGCCAGCAGCCTGGGACAGGGGGAAGCTTTCTTT. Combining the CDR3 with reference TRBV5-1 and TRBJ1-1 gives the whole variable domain KAGVTQTPRYLIKTRGQQVTLSCSPISGHRSVSWYQQTPGQGLQFLFEYFSETQRNKGNFPGRFSGRQFSNSRSEMNVSTLELGDSALYLCASSLGQGEAFFGQGTRLTVV.

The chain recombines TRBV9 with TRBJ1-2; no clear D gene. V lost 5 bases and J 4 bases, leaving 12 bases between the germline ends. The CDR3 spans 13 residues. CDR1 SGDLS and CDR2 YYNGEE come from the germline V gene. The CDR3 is CASSVNQAYGYTF. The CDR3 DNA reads TGTGCCAGCAGTGTTAACCAGGCCTATGGCTACACCTTC.